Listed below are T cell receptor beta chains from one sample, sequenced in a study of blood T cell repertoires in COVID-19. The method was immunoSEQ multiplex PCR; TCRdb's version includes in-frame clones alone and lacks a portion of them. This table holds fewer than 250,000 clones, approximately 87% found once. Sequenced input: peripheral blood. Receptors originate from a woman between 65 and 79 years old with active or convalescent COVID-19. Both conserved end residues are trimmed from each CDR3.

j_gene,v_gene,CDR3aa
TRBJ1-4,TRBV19,AAGLGAYATNEKLF
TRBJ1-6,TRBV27,ASSLRGQESSYNSPLH
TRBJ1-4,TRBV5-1,ASSWLGTGEEKLF
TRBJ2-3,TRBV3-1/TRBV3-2,ASSQDPGLSTDTQY
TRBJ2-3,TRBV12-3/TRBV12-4,ASRLGADTQY
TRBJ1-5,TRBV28,ASSQGNQPQH
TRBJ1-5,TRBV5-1,ASSPAGDQPQH
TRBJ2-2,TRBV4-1,ASSQQGFTGELF
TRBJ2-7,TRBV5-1,ASSSSSIEQY
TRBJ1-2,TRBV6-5,ASSYSTGANYGYT
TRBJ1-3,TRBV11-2,ASSINGGLISGNTIY
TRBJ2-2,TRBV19,ASIQGPRTGELF
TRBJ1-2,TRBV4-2,ASSQVPSVGGISYGYT
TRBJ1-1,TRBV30,AWSVLGGANTEAF
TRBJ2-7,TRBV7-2,ASSLGGGLLSYEQY
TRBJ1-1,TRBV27,ASSSREVAVGAF
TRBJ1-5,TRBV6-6,ASSFNRGNQPQH
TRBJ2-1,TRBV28,ASRSYQNEQF
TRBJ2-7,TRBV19,ASTSSGRFEQY
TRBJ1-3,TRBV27,ASRWGGPENTIY
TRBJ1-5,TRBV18,ASSGQGDQPQH
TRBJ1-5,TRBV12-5,ASGPGQGNQPQH
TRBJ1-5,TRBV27,ASSPRYSNQPQH
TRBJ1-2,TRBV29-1,SAQGQGAGYT
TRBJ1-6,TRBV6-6,ASSLYSPGQGAYSPLH
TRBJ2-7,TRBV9,ASSVSLAGDPYEQY
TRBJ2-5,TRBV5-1,ASRSPGGQETQY
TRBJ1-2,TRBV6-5,ASSPFRVQDGYT
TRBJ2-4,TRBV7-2,ASSFDRKNIQY
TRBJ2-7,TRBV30,AWSEGLEGEQY
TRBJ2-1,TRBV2,ASSEERESYNEQF
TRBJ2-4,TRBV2,ASSEFHASGSRNIQY
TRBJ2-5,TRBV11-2,ASSLTSGRARVWGETQY
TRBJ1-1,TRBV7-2,ASSLVGRGKAF
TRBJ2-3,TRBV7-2,ASSSQGSITDTQY
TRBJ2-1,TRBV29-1,SVVRDSYYNEQF
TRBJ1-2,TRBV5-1,ASSLAGGPTQGYGYT
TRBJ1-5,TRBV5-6,ASSRGIGNYQPQH
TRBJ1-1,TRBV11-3,ASSLLMNTEAF
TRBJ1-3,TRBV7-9,ASSLGPPNTIY
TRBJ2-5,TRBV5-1,ASSAGQGKETQY
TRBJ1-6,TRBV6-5,ASSYSVSSYNSPLH
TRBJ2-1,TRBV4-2,ASSQGQGGSYNEQF
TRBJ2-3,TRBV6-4,ASRAGQGQADTQY
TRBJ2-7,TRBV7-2,ASSPYSYEQY
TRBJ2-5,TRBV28,ASGASGPETQY
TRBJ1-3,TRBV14,ASNAANSGNTIY
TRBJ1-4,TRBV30,AWSSGGSNEKLF
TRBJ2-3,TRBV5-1,ASSQRGGLHTQY
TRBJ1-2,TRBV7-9,ASSLLAEDYGYT
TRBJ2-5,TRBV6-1,ASSEGVGVAAPWETQY
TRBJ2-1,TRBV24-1,ATRGGDQGNNEQF